This T cell receptor (beta chain) derives from a study of PD-L1 blockade in urothelial cancer. Study summary: Atezolizumab therapy began for patients in about 2014, dosed at 1,200 mg intravenously every 3 weeks. A median about 150,000 T cells were found in blood samples.

The investigators introduced synthetic TCR analog templates into each PCR as spikes. Clones were read by immunoSEQ multiplex PCR, and TCRdb kept only the in-frame ones, dropping some. This sample yields 90,000 or so clones, of which about 90% are seen a single time; under 2% belongs to the top ten. Details on this clone: One end of the junction is discordant with germline, which a read error may explain.

Time point here: pretreatment peripheral blood. The CDR3 runs to 14 residues. The germline CDR1 and CDR2 sequences are SGHKS and YYEKEE (reference sequence). Sequenced material: PBMCs, taken around atezolizumab (anti-PD-L1) treatment. This clonotype originated in a man in his 60s with urothelial cancer. V gene TRBV5-5 combines with J gene TRBJ1-2; 10 bases map to TRBD1. CDR3 nucleotide sequence: TGTGCCAGCAGATTGGACAGGGGGAACTATGGCTACACCTTC. This encodes CASRLDRGNYGYTF. Together with reference TRBV5-5 and TRBJ1-2, the CDR3 gives the full variable domain: DAGVTQSPTHLIKTRGQQVTLRCSPISGHKSVSWYQQVLGQGPQFIFQYYEKEERGRGNFPDRFSARQFPNYSSELNVNALLLGDSALYLCASRLDRGNYGYTFGSGTRLTVV.